The entry that follows covers one T cell receptor (beta chain) sequence. The data belong to a study of shared clonotypes between healthy human individuals. Sequencing used immunoSEQ multiplex PCR; TCRdb keeps in-frame clones, though not all of them. The table has 550,000 to 700,000 clones, 73% seen once; the top ten hold 1.5% to 2%. Per the germline V gene, CDR1 is MDHEN and CDR2 is SYDVKM. The length of the CDR3 is 17 residues. V was trimmed by 6 bases and J by 3 bases, leaving 24 bases between them. The J gene is TRBJ2-7, the V gene TRBV28; perhaps TRBD1 as D (6 bases). The receptor's source is a woman younger than 45 in good health. The sample comprised memory CD4+ T cells sorted from blood. Specified subset: CD45RA-negative fraction. CDR3 sequence: CASRSSGHYKEDYEQYF. CDR3 in DNA: TGTGCCAGCAGATCCTCGGGACACTACAAGGAGGACTACGAGCAGTACTTC.